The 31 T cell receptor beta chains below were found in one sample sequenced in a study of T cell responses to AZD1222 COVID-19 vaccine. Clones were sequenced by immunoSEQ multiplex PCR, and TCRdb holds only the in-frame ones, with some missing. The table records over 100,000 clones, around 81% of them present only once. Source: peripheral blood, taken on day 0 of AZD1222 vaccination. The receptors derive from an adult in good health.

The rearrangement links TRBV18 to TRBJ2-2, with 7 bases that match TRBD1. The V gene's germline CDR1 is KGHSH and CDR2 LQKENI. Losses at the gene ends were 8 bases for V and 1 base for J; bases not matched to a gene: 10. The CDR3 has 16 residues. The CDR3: CASAGGGAVNTGELFF. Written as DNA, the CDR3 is TGTGCCAGCGCAGGGGGTGGAGCGGTGAACACCGGGGAGCTGTTTTTT.

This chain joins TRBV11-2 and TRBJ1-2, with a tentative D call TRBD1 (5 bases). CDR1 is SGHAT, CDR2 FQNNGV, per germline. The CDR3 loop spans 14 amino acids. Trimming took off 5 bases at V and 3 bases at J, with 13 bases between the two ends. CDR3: CASSPLTDHYGYTF. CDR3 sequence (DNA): TGTGCCAGCAGCCCCTTGACAGATCACTATGGCTACACCTTC.

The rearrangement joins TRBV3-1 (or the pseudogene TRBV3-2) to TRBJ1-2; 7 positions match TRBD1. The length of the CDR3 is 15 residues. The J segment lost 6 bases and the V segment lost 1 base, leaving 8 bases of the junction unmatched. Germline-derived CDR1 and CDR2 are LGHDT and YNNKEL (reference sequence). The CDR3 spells CASSQAFSGGNGYTF. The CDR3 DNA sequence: TGTGCCAGCAGCCAAGCTTTTTCAGGGGGGAATGGCTACACCTTC.

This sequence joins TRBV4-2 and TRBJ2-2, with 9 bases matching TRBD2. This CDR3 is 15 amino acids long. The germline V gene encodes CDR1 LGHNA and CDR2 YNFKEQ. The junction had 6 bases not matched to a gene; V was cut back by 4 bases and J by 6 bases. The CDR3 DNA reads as TGTGCCAGCAGCCGGATAGCGGGAGCGTCCGGGGAGCTGTTTTTT. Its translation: CASSRIAGASGELFF.

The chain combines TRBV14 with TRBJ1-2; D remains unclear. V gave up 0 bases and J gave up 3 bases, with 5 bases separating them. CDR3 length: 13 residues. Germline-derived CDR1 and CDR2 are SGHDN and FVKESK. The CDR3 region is CASSQDLDYGYTF. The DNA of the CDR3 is TGTGCCAGCAGCCAAGATCTTGACTATGGCTACACCTTC.

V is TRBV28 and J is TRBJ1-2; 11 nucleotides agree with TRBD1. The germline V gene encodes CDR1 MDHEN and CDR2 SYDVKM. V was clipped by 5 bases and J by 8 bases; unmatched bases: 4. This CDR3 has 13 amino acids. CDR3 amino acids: CASSRTGGLGYTF. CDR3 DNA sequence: TGTGCCAGCAGTCGGACAGGGGGCTTGGGCTACACCTTC.

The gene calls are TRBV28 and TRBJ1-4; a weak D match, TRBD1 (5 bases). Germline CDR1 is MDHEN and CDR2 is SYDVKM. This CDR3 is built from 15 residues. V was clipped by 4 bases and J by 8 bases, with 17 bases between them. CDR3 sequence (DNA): TGTGCCAGCAGTTCCCGCAGGGTCTGGTCAGAAAAACTGTTTTTT. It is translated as CASSSRRVWSEKLFF.

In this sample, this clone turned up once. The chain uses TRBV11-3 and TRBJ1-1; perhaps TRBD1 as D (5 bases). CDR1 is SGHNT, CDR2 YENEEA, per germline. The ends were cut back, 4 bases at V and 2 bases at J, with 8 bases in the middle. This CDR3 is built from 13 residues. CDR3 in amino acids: CASSSGRNTEAFF. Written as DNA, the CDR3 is TGTGCCAGCAGCTCGGGACGCAACACTGAAGCTTTCTTT.

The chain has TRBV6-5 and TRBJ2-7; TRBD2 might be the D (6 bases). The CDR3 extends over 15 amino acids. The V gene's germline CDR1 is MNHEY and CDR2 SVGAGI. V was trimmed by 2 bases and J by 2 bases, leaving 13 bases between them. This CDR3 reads CASSYGASDTYEQYF. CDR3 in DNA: TGTGCCAGCAGTTACGGGGCTAGCGACACCTACGAGCAGTACTTC.

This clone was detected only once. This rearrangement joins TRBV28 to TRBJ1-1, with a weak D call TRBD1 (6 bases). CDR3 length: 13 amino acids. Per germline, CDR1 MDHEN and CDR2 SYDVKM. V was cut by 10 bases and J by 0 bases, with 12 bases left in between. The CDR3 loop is CATRGGMNTEAFF. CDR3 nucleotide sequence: TGTGCCACCCGAGGGGGGATGAACACTGAAGCTTTCTTT.

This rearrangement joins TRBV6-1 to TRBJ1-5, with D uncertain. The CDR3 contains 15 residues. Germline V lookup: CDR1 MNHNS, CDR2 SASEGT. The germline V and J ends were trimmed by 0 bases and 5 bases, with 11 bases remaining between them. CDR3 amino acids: CASSEAFRVYQPQHF. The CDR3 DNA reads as TGTGCCAGCAGTGAAGCGTTCAGAGTTTATCAGCCCCAGCATTTT.

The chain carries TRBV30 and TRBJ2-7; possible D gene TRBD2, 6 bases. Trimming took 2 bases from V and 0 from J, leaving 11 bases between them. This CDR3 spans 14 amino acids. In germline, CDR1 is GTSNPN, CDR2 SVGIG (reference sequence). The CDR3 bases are TGTGCCTGGAGTCCGCGGGGAGCCTCCTACGAGCAGTACTTC. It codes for CAWSPRGASYEQYF.

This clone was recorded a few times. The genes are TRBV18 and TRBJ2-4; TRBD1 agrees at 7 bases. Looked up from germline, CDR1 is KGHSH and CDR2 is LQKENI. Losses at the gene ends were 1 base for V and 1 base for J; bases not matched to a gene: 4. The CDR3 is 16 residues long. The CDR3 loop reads CASSPLPDRAKNIQYF. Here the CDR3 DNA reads TGTGCCAGCTCACCACTCCCGGACAGGGCCAAAAACATTCAGTACTTC. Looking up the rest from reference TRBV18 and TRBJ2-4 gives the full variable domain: NAGVMQNPRHLVRRRGQEARLRCSPMKGHSHVYWYRQLPEEGLKFMVYLQKENIIDESGMPKERFSAEFPKEGPSILRIQQVVRGDSAAYFCASSPLPDRAKNIQYFGAGTRLSVL.

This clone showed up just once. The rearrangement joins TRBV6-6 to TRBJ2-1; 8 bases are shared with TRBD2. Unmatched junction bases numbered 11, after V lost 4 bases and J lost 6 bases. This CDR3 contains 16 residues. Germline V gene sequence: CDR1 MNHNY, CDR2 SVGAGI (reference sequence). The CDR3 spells CASSSSWAGGSNEQFF. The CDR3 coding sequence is TGTGCCAGCAGTTCCTCTTGGGCGGGGGGCTCCAATGAGCAGTTCTTC.

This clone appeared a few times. The CDR3 coding sequence is TGTGCCAGCAGGTCTGGGTCCGGGGCCCTCCACTTT. It translates to CASRSGSGALHF. This rearrangement joins TRBV5-6 to TRBJ1-6; no clear D. The germline V gene has CDR1 SGHDT and CDR2 YYEEEE. Trimming took off 5 bases at V and 14 bases at J, with 14 bases between the two ends. This CDR3 is built from 12 residues.

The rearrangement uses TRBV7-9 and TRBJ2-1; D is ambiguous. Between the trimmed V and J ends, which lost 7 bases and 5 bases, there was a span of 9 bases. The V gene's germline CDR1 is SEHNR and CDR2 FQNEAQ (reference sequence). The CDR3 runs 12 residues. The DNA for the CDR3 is TGTGCCAGCACCCCGTGGGACAATGAGCAGTTCTTC. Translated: CASTPWDNEQFF.

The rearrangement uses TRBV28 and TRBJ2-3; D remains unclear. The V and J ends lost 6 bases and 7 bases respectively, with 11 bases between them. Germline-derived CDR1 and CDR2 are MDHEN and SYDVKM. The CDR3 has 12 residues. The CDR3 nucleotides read TGTGCCAGCAGCCGAGGCCTCTATACGCAGTATTTT. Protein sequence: CASSRGLYTQYF. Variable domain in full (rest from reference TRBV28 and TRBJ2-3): DVKVTQSSRYLVKRTGEKVFLECVQDMDHENMFWYRQDPGLGLRLIYFSYDVKMKEKGDIPEGYSVSREKKERFSLILESASTNQTSMYLCASSRGLYTQYFGPGTRLTVL.

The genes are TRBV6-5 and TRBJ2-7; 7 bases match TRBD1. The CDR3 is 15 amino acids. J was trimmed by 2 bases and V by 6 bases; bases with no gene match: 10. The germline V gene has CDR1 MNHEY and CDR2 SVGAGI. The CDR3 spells CASSYQGQGAYEQYF. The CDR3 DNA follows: TGTGCCAGCAGCTACCAAGGGCAGGGGGCCTACGAGCAGTACTTC.

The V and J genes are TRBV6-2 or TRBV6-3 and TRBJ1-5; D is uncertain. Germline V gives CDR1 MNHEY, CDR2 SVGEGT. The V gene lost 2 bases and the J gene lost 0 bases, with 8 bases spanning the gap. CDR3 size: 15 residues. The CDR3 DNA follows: TGTGCCAGCAGTTACCTCCTCTATAGCAATCAGCCCCAGCATTTT. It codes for CASSYLLYSNQPQHF.

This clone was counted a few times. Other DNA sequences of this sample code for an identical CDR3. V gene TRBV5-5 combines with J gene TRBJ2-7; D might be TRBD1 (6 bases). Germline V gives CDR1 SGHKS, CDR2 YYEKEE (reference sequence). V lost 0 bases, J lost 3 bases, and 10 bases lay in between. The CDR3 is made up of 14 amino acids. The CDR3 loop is CASSLAQGFYEQYF. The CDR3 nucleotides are TGTGCCAGCAGCTTGGCCCAGGGGTTCTACGAGCAGTACTTC.

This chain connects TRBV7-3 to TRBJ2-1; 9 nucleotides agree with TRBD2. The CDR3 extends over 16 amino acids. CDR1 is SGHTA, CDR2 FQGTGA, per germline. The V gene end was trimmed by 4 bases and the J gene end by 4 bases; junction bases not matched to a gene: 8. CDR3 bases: TGTGCCAGCAGCTCAATGGGCGGGAGGGGATACAATGAGCAGTTCTTC. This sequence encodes CASSSMGGRGYNEQFF.

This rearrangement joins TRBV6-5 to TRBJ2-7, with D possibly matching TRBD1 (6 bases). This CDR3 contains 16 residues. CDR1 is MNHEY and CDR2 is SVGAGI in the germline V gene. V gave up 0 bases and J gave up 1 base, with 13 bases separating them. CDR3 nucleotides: TGTGCCAGCAGTTACTCGTGGGGACAAACTTCCTACGAGCAGTACTTC. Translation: CASSYSWGQTSYEQYF.

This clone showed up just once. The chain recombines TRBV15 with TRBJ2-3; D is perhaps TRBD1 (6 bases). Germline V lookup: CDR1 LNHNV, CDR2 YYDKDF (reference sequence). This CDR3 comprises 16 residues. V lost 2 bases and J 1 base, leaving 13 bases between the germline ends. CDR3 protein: CATSRRQVRGTDTQYF. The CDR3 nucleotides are TGTGCCACCAGCAGAAGACAGGTCCGGGGCACAGATACGCAGTATTTT.

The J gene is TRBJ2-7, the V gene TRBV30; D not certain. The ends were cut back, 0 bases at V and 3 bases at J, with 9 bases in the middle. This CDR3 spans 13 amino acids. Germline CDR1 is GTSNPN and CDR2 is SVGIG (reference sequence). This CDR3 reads CAWSVPARYEQYF. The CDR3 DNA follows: TGTGCCTGGAGTGTACCCGCCCGCTACGAGCAGTACTTC.

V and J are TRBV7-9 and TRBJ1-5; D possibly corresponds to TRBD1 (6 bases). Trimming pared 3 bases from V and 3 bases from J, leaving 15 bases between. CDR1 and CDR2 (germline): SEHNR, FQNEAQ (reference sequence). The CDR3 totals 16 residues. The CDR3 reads CASSFGSDRLNQPQHF. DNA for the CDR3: TGTGCCAGCAGCTTTGGGTCAGACAGGCTCAATCAGCCCCAGCATTTT.

CDR3 nucleotides: TGTGCCAGCTCACCGGGAGGCAGGGCCAATGAGCAGTTCTTC. Amino acid sequence: CASSPGGRANEQFF. The chain has TRBV18 and TRBJ2-1; TRBD2 is a possible D gene (6 bases). This CDR3 is built from 14 residues. Germline CDR1 KGHSH, CDR2 LQKENI. Trimming removed 3 bases at V and 6 bases at J, with 12 bases between.

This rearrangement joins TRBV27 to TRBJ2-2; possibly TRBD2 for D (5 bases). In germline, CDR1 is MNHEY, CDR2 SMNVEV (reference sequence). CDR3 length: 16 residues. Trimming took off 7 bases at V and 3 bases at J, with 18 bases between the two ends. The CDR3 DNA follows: TGTGCCAGCATCGCGCGGGCTAGCATAGACACCGGGGAGCTGTTTTTT. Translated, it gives CASIARASIDTGELFF.

The CDR3 protein is CASRSDRSSSHGYTF. The CDR3 DNA is TGTGCCAGCAGAAGCGACAGGTCATCCTCCCATGGCTACACCTTC. The V gene is TRBV28, the J gene TRBJ1-2; a possible D gene is TRBD1 (6 bases). Trimming took off 6 bases at V and 6 bases at J, with 20 bases between the two ends. This CDR3 is built from 15 residues. CDR1 MDHEN and CDR2 SYDVKM come from the germline V gene.

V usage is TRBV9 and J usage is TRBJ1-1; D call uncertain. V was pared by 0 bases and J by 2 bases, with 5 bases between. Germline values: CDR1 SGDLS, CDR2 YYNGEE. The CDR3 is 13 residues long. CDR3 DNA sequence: TGTGCCAGCAGCGTAGTTCCAAACACTGAAGCTTTCTTT. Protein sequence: CASSVVPNTEAFF.

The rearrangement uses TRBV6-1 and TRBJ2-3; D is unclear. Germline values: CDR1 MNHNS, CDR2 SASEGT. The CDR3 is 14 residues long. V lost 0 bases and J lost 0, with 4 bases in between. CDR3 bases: TGTGCCAGCAGTGAAGCGCCGAGCACAGATACGCAGTATTTT. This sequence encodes CASSEAPSTDTQYF.

The CDR3 DNA sequence: TGCGCCAGCAGTAACAGGACGGGTAATGAAAAACTGTTTTTT. Its translation is CASSNRTGNEKLFF. The chain recombines TRBV5-1 with TRBJ1-4, with TRBD1 as a possible D gene (5 bases). Germline V gene lookup returns CDR1 SGHRS and CDR2 YFSETQ. The CDR3 is 14 residues long. The V gene lost 5 bases and the J gene lost 4 bases, with 12 bases spanning the gap. Full variable domain (remainder filled in from reference TRBV5-1 and TRBJ1-4): KAGVTQTPRYLIKTRGQQVTLSCSPISGHRSVSWYQQTPGQGLQFLFEYFSETQRNKGNFPGRFSGRQFSNSRSEMNVSTLELGDSALYLCASSNRTGNEKLFFGSGTQLSVL.